These 7 T cell receptor beta chains were sequenced from one sample in a study of blood T cell repertoires in COVID-19. TCRdb's table, derived via immunoSEQ multiplex PCR, lists solely in-frame clones and lacks some. The table shows about 360,000 clones, with roughly 86% occurring only once. Source material: peripheral blood. The source of these receptors is a human donor in a cohort sampled during active COVID-19.

In this sample, this clone turned up a few times. Other nucleotide sequences in the sample specify the same CDR3. V is TRBV4-2 and J is TRBJ1-1; D gene unclear. In germline, CDR1 is LGHNA, CDR2 YNFKEQ. Trimming shortened V by 0 bases and J by 3 bases, and 5 bases separated the two germline ends. There are 13 residues in the CDR3. The DNA of the CDR3 is TGTGCCAGCAGCCAAGATCGTGACACTGAAGCTTTCTTT. This encodes CASSQDRDTEAFF.

The chain recombines TRBV2 with TRBJ1-5; D may be TRBD1 (5 bases). This CDR3 region has 14 residues. Germline V gives CDR1 SNHLY, CDR2 FYNNEI. Between the trimmed V and J ends, which lost 3 bases and 5 bases, there was a span of 11 bases. The CDR3 DNA is TGTGCCAGCAGTGATCGGCAGGGCGATCAGCCCCAGCATTTT. It is translated as CASSDRQGDQPQHF. The full variable domain, rest sourced from reference TRBV2 and TRBJ1-5, is EPEVTQTPSHQVTQMGQEVILRCVPISNHLYFYWYRQILGQKVEFLVSFYNNEISEKSEIFDDQFSVERPDGSNFTLKIRSTKLEDSAMYFCASSDRQGDQPQHFGDGTRLSIL.

The chain employs TRBV29-1 and TRBJ1-2; weak D call: TRBD1 (6 bases). V was trimmed by 7 bases and J by 6 bases, leaving 9 bases between them. This CDR3 contains 10 residues. Germline-derived CDR1 and CDR2 are SQVTM and ANQGSEA. Here the CDR3 DNA reads TGCAGCGGGGACACCGATGGCTACACCTTC. It is translated as CSGDTDGYTF.

This clone has just one count. The chain combines TRBV30 with TRBJ2-2, with 7 nucleotides matching TRBD1. The ends lost 7 bases at V and 1 base at J; junction bases unmatched: 6. This CDR3 region has 14 residues. Looked up from germline, CDR1 is GTSNPN and CDR2 is SVGIG (reference sequence). The CDR3 DNA sequence: TGTGCCTTAAAGACAGGGCTGAACACCGGGGAGCTGTTTTTT. It encodes CALKTGLNTGELFF.

This clone showed up just a few times. One junction end does not reproduce the germline sequence, and a read error may be involved. This chain joins TRBV7-7 and TRBJ2-7; the match to TRBD1 covers 9 bases. CDR3 length: 13 residues. Germline-derived CDR1 and CDR2 are SSHAT and FNYEAQ (reference sequence). The CDR3 DNA follows: TGTGCTAGCAGCGCCGGGACAGGGAACGAGCAGTACTTC. Translated: CASSAGTGNEQYF.

The chain is built from TRBV18 and TRBJ2-7, with D tentatively TRBD1 (6 bases). Germline CDR1 KGHSH, CDR2 LQKENI. The CDR3 is made up of 15 amino acids. Trimming left V 1 base short and J 2 bases short, with 12 bases between. The CDR3 is CASSPQTGIPYEQYF. CDR3 DNA: TGTGCCAGCTCACCACAGACAGGCATACCCTACGAGCAGTACTTC.

The chain recombines TRBV19 with TRBJ1-4; D uncertain. Trimming stripped 4 bases from V and 4 bases from J, with 7 bases between. The germline CDR1 and CDR2 sequences are LNHDA and SQIVND (reference sequence). The CDR3 runs to 13 residues. DNA for the CDR3: TGTGCCAGTAGTACACAGCTTAATGAAAAACTGTTTTTT. Its translation is CASSTQLNEKLFF. Full variable domain (rest looked up from reference TRBV19 and TRBJ1-4): DGGITQSPKYLFRKEGQNVTLSCEQNLNHDAMYWYRQDPGQGLRLIYYSQIVNDFQKGDIAEGYSVSREKKESFPLTVTSAQKNPTAFYLCASSTQLNEKLFFGSGTQLSVL.